The rows below give T cell receptor beta chains drawn from one sample of a study of blood T cell repertoires in COVID-19. The data were produced by immunoSEQ multiplex PCR, yet TCRdb's version contains in-frame clones alone and is incomplete. The sample has 150,000 or so clones; about four fifths are singletons. The sequenced material came from peripheral blood. The receptors here all came from a woman between 55 and 75 years old with COVID-19, enrolled during active disease. Both conserved end residues are part of each CDR3. A D gene is named only where the DNA matches it firmly. A clone size is listed for some rows: how often the clone was seen (once, few, many), or a class if it is expanded.

D: TRBD1
size: -
V: TRBV7-8
J: TRBJ2-6
CDR3: CASSQPGQWLTF
DNA: TGTGCCAGCAGCCAACCGGGACAGTGGTTGACTTTC

D: -
size: few
V: TRBV15
J: TRBJ1-4
CDR3: CATSPGGGGGEKLFF
DNA: TGTGCCACCAGCCCGGGGGGGGGCGGGGGTGAAAAACTGTTTTTT

D: TRBD2
size: -
V: TRBV9
J: TRBJ2-3
CDR3: CASSVVASGSSDTQYF
DNA: TGTGCCAGCAGCGTAGTGGCTAGCGGGAGTTCGGATACGCAGTATTTT

D: TRBD1
size: few
V: TRBV6-2/TRBV6-3
J: TRBJ1-4
CDR3: CASSPTGTGGEKLFF
DNA: TGTGCCAGCAGTCCCACCGGGACAGGTGGTGAAAAACTGTTTTTT

D: -
size: -
V: TRBV1
J: TRBJ1-5
CDR3: CTSRTTFSNQPQHF
DNA: TGCACCAGCCGCACGACTTTCTCCAATCAGCCCCAGCATTTT

D: TRBD1
size: -
V: TRBV2
J: TRBJ2-2
CDR3: CASTVTGEYTGELFF
DNA: TGTGCCAGCACTGTGACAGGGGAATACACCGGGGAGCTGTTTTTT

D: TRBD1
size: -
V: TRBV5-1
J: TRBJ2-2
CDR3: CASSWRQGVGELFF
DNA: TGCGCCAGCAGCTGGCGACAGGGGGTCGGGGAGCTGTTTTTT

D: -
size: -
V: TRBV2
J: TRBJ1-2
CDR3: CASSEQGTGGYTF
DNA: TGTGCCAGCAGTGAACAGGGCACTGGCGGCTACACCTTC

D: TRBD1
size: -
V: TRBV5-1
J: TRBJ1-1
CDR3: CASNRQGMNTEAFF
DNA: TGCGCCAGCAATAGACAGGGGATGAACACTGAAGCTTTCTTT

D: TRBD2
size: -
V: TRBV12-3/TRBV12-4
J: TRBJ2-5
CDR3: CASSWTSGETQYF
DNA: TGTGCCAGCAGTTGGACTAGTGGGGAGACCCAGTACTTC

D: -
size: -
V: TRBV5-4
J: TRBJ2-7
CDR3: CASSLGQGNQYF
DNA: TGTGCCAGCAGCTTAGGGCAGGGTAACCAGTACTTC

D: -
size: -
V: TRBV7-8
J: TRBJ2-5
CDR3: CASSRTAERVETQYF
DNA: TGTGCCAGCAGCCGAACCGCGGAGCGTGTGGAGACCCAGTACTTC

D: -
size: few
V: TRBV18
J: TRBJ1-6
CDR3: CASSPGQPLPLHF
DNA: TGTGCCAGCTCACCAGGACAGCCCCTACCCCTCCACTTT

D: TRBD2
size: -
V: TRBV7-2
J: TRBJ2-6
CDR3: CASSLAGGSGANVLTF
DNA: TGTGCCAGCAGCTTAGCGGGGGGGTCTGGGGCCAACGTCCTGACTTTC

D: -
size: few
V: TRBV20-1
J: TRBJ1-1
CDR3: CSARATLRVFF
DNA: TGCAGTGCTAGGGCGACTCTCAGGGTTTTCTTT

D: -
size: few
V: TRBV7-2
J: TRBJ2-2
CDR3: CASSLAALNTGELFF
DNA: TGTGCCAGCAGCTTAGCGGCCCTGAACACCGGGGAGCTGTTTTTT

D: TRBD1
size: -
V: TRBV5-5
J: TRBJ1-5
CDR3: CASSSDRAERNQPQHF
DNA: TGTGCCAGCAGCTCGGACAGGGCGGAACGGAATCAGCCCCAGCATTTT

D: TRBD1
size: -
V: TRBV19
J: TRBJ2-3
CDR3: CASSMYLTGGPDTQYF
DNA: TGTGCCAGTAGTATGTACCTAACAGGGGGCCCAGATACGCAGTATTTT

D: TRBD1
size: -
V: TRBV28
J: TRBJ1-5
CDR3: CASSLPNMGQPGYSNQPQHF
DNA: TGTGCCAGCAGTTTACCCAATATGGGACAGCCGGGGTATAGCAATCAGCCCCAGCATTTT

D: TRBD1
size: -
V: TRBV11-2
J: TRBJ2-5
CDR3: CASSLRETGRLETQYF
DNA: TGTGCCAGCAGCCTAAGGGAGACAGGGCGGTTGGAGACCCAGTACTTC

D: -
size: few
V: TRBV6-5
J: TRBJ2-1
CDR3: CASSRSGYNEQFF
DNA: TGTGCCAGCAGTCGGTCGGGCTACAATGAGCAGTTCTTC

D: TRBD2
size: -
V: TRBV7-2
J: TRBJ2-5
CDR3: CASSPPGLERGTQYF
DNA: TGTGCCAGCAGCCCACCGGGACTAGAGAGGGGGACCCAGTACTTC

D: -
size: -
V: TRBV5-1
J: TRBJ1-1
CDR3: CASSLAQRGTEAFF
DNA: TGCGCCAGCAGCTTGGCCCAGAGAGGCACTGAAGCTTTCTTT

D: TRBD2
size: few
V: TRBV6-5
J: TRBJ2-1
CDR3: CASSPTTSGYNEQFF
DNA: TGTGCCAGCAGTCCTACTACTAGCGGCTACAATGAGCAGTTCTTC

D: -
size: -
V: TRBV19
J: TRBJ1-3
CDR3: CASSSTGLSGNTIYF
DNA: TGTGCCAGTAGTTCGACAGGACTCTCTGGAAACACCATATATTTT

D: -
size: -
V: TRBV5-1
J: TRBJ2-2
CDR3: CASSATGGQNTGELFF
DNA: TGCGCCAGCAGCGCGACGGGGGGCCAGAACACCGGGGAGCTGTTTTTT

D: TRBD2
size: -
V: TRBV7-9
J: TRBJ2-7
CDR3: CASSSGLAAYEQYF
DNA: TGTGCCAGCAGCTCAGGACTAGCGGCGTACGAGCAGTACTTC

D: TRBD2
size: -
V: TRBV6-1
J: TRBJ2-5
CDR3: CASSEPYGLAGKETQYF
DNA: TGTGCCAGCAGTGAACCCTACGGACTAGCGGGAAAAGAGACCCAGTACTTC